The clone carrying this TCR beta chain was counted between two and nine times. Its antigen is as yet unknown. The data were taken from a study of T cell responses to AZD1222 COVID-19 vaccine. This table comes from immunoSEQ multiplex PCR, and its TCRdb copy is limited to in-frame clones, with some not included. This table has 80,000 or so clones, around four fifths appearing once. CDR3 length: 14 residues. Trimming took 5 bases from V and 5 from J; bases not matched to a gene: 7. CDR1 and CDR2 (germline): SGHTA, FQGNSA. Findings of the study overall: Compared with day 0, the breadth and depth of the Spike-specific TCR repertoire rose significantly after two doses of AZD1222. After the peak T cell response, and only then, were repertoires sampled.

The sequences come from peripheral blood, collected on day 0 of AZD1222 vaccination. The gene calls are TRBV7-2 and TRBJ1-1, with 8 positions matching TRBD1. The clonotype originates from an adult in good health. The CDR3 DNA reads TGTGCCAGCAGCCCTGACAGGGGACGAACTGAAGCTTTCTTT. Encoded protein: CASSPDRGRTEAFF.